These 7 T cell receptor beta chains were all obtained from the same sample, sequenced in a study of T cells in localized non-small cell lung cancer (dated by TCRdb to about 2020). Library construction relied on the immunoSEQ multiplex PCR assay. The clones in this table, taken by TCRdb from immuneACCESS, are in-frame only. Not every clone is retained; where verified, under half of the shortfall comes from an unresolved V gene, and the cause of the rest is unknown. The sample data list about 1,600 clones, and about 26% of these were observed just once. The ten largest clonotypes hold about a sixth of the sample. Sequenced here: lung tumor tissue, sampled before any cancer treatment. The receptor source for this set is a man aged 40 to 70 with stage I lung adenocarcinoma.

This sequence joins TRBV5-1 and TRBJ2-7, with D possibly being TRBD1 (5 bases). V dropped 1 base and J dropped 2 bases, with 10 bases sitting between them. This CDR3 region has 14 residues. CDR1 and CDR2 (germline): SGHRS, YFSETQ. The CDR3: CASSLHSGTYEQYF. CDR3 DNA: TGCGCCAGCAGCTTGCATTCAGGGACCTACGAGCAGTACTTC.

This clone is categorized as large. The rearrangement links TRBV14 to TRBJ2-1, with TRBD1 as a possible D gene (5 bases). There are 14 residues in the CDR3. V dropped 3 bases and J dropped 2 bases, with 8 bases sitting between them. The germline gives CDR1 SGHDN, CDR2 FVKESK. CDR3 nucleotides: TGTGCCAGCAGCCACCTGACAGCCTACAATGAGCAGTTCTTC. Its protein is CASSHLTAYNEQFF.

This sequence joins TRBV28 and TRBJ1-1; no definite D call. The CDR3 has 14 amino acids. Between the trimmed V and J ends, which lost 2 bases and 1 base, there was a span of 8 bases. Germline V CDR1 and CDR2: MDHEN, SYDVKM. CDR3 bases: TGTGCCAGCAGTTTAGTATCGGGGAACACTGAAGCTTTCTTT. Translation gives CASSLVSGNTEAFF.

This clone was found a few times. This rearrangement joins TRBV28 to TRBJ1-4; D unresolved. Trimming cost V 6 bases and J 5 bases, with 13 bases left between them. The CDR3 contains 14 residues. From germline, CDR1 is MDHEN and CDR2 SYDVKM. For the CDR3, the DNA is TGTGCCAGCAGGCAGGACCGACTAAATGAAAAACTGTTTTTT. Encoded protein: CASRQDRLNEKLFF.

The genes are TRBV19 and TRBJ2-5; TRBD2 is a possible D gene (6 bases). The CDR3 is made up of 12 amino acids. Trimming left V 6 bases short and J 4 bases short, with 9 bases between. Germline V gene lookup returns CDR1 LNHDA and CDR2 SQIVND (reference sequence). CDR3 protein: CASSQAGETQYF. The CDR3, as DNA: TGTGCCAGTAGCCAAGCGGGAGAGACCCAGTACTTC.

The rearrangement joins TRBV18 to TRBJ2-7; D may be TRBD2 (5 bases). The CDR3 has 15 residues. Germline V lookup: CDR1 KGHSH, CDR2 LQKENI. Trimming took off 2 bases at V and 3 bases at J, with 14 bases between the two ends. The CDR3 sequence is CASSPGRPEGYEQYF. The CDR3 coding sequence is TGTGCCAGCTCACCAGGGCGGCCAGAGGGCTACGAGCAGTACTTC. The full variable domain, completed using reference TRBV18 and TRBJ2-7, is NAGVMQNPRHLVRRRGQEARLRCSPMKGHSHVYWYRQLPEEGLKFMVYLQKENIIDESGMPKERFSAEFPKEGPSILRIQQVVRGDSAAYFCASSPGRPEGYEQYFGPGTRLTVT.

For the CDR3, the DNA is TGCGCCAGCAGCATGGACGGATACACCGGGGAGCTGTTTTTT. Protein product: CASSMDGYTGELFF. The genes are TRBV5-1 and TRBJ2-2; no definite D call. Trimming stripped 4 bases from V and 3 bases from J, with 10 bases between. The CDR3 extends over 14 amino acids. Germline CDR1 and CDR2: SGHRS and YFSETQ.